These 17 T cell receptor beta chains came from one sample sequenced in a study of blood T cell repertoires in COVID-19. Measured with immunoSEQ multiplex PCR; TCRdb has only the in-frame clones, and not every one. Of about 290,000 clones listed, 80% to 90% were seen once; the top ten hold around 4.4%. The material sequenced was peripheral blood. Every receptor here comes from a man aged 35 to 55 with acute or convalescent COVID-19.

This chain links TRBV13 with TRBJ2-5, with 8 positions matching TRBD1. The V segment lost 2 bases and the J segment 5 bases; nucleotides outside the gene matches: 4. Germline lookup yields CDR1 PRHDT and CDR2 FYEKMQ (reference sequence). The length of the CDR3 is 14 residues. CDR3: CASSLIQGGETQYF. CDR3 bases: TGTGCCAGCAGCTTAATACAGGGGGGCGAGACCCAGTACTTC.

This clone was counted once. This chain joins TRBV11-1 and TRBJ2-3; D call uncertain. V was pared by 0 bases and J by 3 bases, with 7 bases between. The CDR3 sequence is 14 residues long. Germline V gene data show CDR1 as SGHAT and CDR2 as FQDESV (reference sequence). The CDR3 sequence: CASSLARWTDTQYF. DNA for the CDR3: TGTGCCAGCAGCTTAGCGCGGTGGACAGATACGCAGTATTTT. Variable domain in full (rest from reference TRBV11-1 and TRBJ2-3): EAEVAQSPRYKITEKSQAVAFWCDPISGHATLYWYRQILGQGPELLVQFQDESVVDDSQLPKDRFSAERLKGVDSTLKIQPAELGDSAMYLCASSLARWTDTQYFGPGTRLTVL.

This chain's CDR3 is CASSEFRTGEGYTF. The CDR3 coding sequence is TGTGCCAGCAGTGAATTCAGGACAGGGGAAGGCTACACCTTC. V usage is TRBV2 and J usage is TRBJ1-2, with 9 positions matching TRBD1. Germline V gene lookup returns CDR1 SNHLY and CDR2 FYNNEI. The V gene end was trimmed by 2 bases and the J gene end by 8 bases; junction bases not matched to a gene: 6. The CDR3 is 14 amino acids. The full variable domain, with the rest looked up from reference TRBV2 and TRBJ1-2, is EPEVTQTPSHQVTQMGQEVILRCVPISNHLYFYWYRQILGQKVEFLVSFYNNEISEKSEIFDDQFSVERPDGSNFTLKIRSTKLEDSAMYFCASSEFRTGEGYTFGSGTRLTVV.

This sequence joins TRBV5-5 and TRBJ2-7, with 8 bases aligning to TRBD1. After removal of 5 bases from V and 5 bases from J, the junction contained 6 bases not matched to a gene. This CDR3 is built from 13 residues. Germline V CDR1 and CDR2: SGHKS, YYEKEE (reference sequence). The CDR3 region is CASSFGQGNEQYF. CDR3 DNA: TGTGCCAGCAGTTTCGGACAGGGCAACGAGCAGTACTTC.

The gene calls are TRBV9 and TRBJ1-1; TRBD1 aligns across 7 bases. CDR3 length: 14 amino acids. Germline lookup yields CDR1 SGDLS and CDR2 YYNGEE. V was pared by 4 bases and J by 1 base, with 4 bases of the junction left unmatched. The CDR3 reads CASSSGQPNTEAFF. The CDR3 nucleotides read TGTGCCAGCAGCTCGGGACAGCCGAACACTGAAGCTTTCTTT.

This clone appeared a single time. V usage is TRBV5-4 and J usage is TRBJ1-1; 8 nucleotides agree with TRBD1. The junction had 7 bases not matched to a gene; V was cut back by 7 bases and J by 5 bases. CDR3 size: 13 residues. Germline V gene sequence: CDR1 SGHNT, CDR2 YYREEE (reference sequence). The CDR3 nucleotides are TGTGCCAGCGGACAGGGAGGTGGTACTGAAGCTTTCTTT. Translation gives CASGQGGGTEAFF.

The chain joins TRBV6-5 to TRBJ2-2; tentative D call: TRBD1 (6 bases). Trimming took 6 bases from V and 1 from J, leaving 12 bases between them. Germline V gives CDR1 MNHEY, CDR2 SVGAGI. This CDR3 contains 15 residues. CDR3 amino acids: CASRKDSLNTGELFF. Here the CDR3 DNA reads TGTGCCAGCAGGAAGGACAGCTTGAACACCGGGGAGCTGTTTTTT.

The V call is TRBV19, the J call TRBJ2-2; unclear D gene. CDR1 and CDR2 from the germline V gene are LNHDA and SQIVND (reference sequence). CDR3 size: 14 residues. Deletions cut 6 bases from V and 1 base from J, with 9 bases between. The CDR3 loop reads CASSNGRNTGELFF. The DNA for the CDR3 is TGTGCCAGTAGCAACGGTCGGAACACCGGGGAGCTGTTTTTT.

V and J are TRBV7-8 and TRBJ2-7, with 10 bases that match TRBD1. In germline, CDR1 is SGHVS, CDR2 FQNEAQ. V was pared by 5 bases and J by 7 bases, with 5 bases of the junction left unmatched. The CDR3 contains 13 residues. Here the CDR3 reads CASSPGTGEEQYF. The CDR3 DNA sequence: TGTGCCAGCAGCCCGGGGACAGGGGAGGAGCAGTACTTC.

This clone was detected once. The CDR3 nucleotides are TGTGCCAGCAGCCCACTCACTAGCGGGGGGGCTAGAGATACGCAGTATTTT. Its translation: CASSPLTSGGARDTQYF. V gene TRBV6-2 or TRBV6-3 combines with J gene TRBJ2-3, with 13 bases lining up with TRBD2. The trim removed 6 bases at V and 5 bases at J, leaving 11 bases unmatched. The CDR3 spans 17 residues. Germline V gene lookup returns CDR1 MNHEY and CDR2 SVGEGT.

The chain has TRBV19 and TRBJ2-2; 8 nucleotides align to TRBD2. Trimming took 8 bases from V and 1 from J; bases not matched to a gene: 9. From germline, CDR1 is LNHDA and CDR2 SQIVND (reference sequence). This CDR3 is 16 amino acids long. CDR3 in DNA: TGTGCCAGTGATGGTGCGGGGGGCCAGAACACCGGGGAGCTGTTTTTT. It is translated as CASDGAGGQNTGELFF. The entire variable domain, with the rest obtained from reference TRBV19 and TRBJ2-2, is as follows: DGGITQSPKYLFRKEGQNVTLSCEQNLNHDAMYWYRQDPGQGLRLIYYSQIVNDFQKGDIAEGYSVSREKKESFPLTVTSAQKNPTAFYLCASDGAGGQNTGELFFGEGSRLTVL.

The chain is built from TRBV2 and TRBJ1-2; possible D gene TRBD1, 6 bases. The CDR3 covers 15 residues. Germline CDR1 is SNHLY and CDR2 is FYNNEI. Trimming took off 8 bases at V and 0 bases at J, with 16 bases between the two ends. CDR3 region: CASVKQGDPNYGYTF. CDR3 DNA sequence: TGTGCCAGCGTTAAACAGGGTGACCCTAACTATGGCTACACCTTC.

V and J are TRBV3-1 (or the pseudogene TRBV3-2) and TRBJ2-1; TRBD2 matches at 9 bases. CDR3 size: 19 residues. Germline V gene lookup returns CDR1 LGHDT and CDR2 YNNKEL (reference sequence). The V segment lost 1 base and the J segment 4 bases; nucleotides outside the gene matches: 14. CDR3 residues: CASSQGGSNSGGQYNEQFF. DNA of the CDR3: TGTGCCAGCAGCCAAGGCGGATCGAATAGCGGGGGCCAGTACAATGAGCAGTTCTTC.

The V and J genes are TRBV18 and TRBJ1-5; weak D call: TRBD1 (5 bases). In germline, CDR1 is KGHSH, CDR2 LQKENI. V was trimmed by 3 bases and J by 0 bases, leaving 12 bases between them. The CDR3 is made up of 16 amino acids. In DNA, the CDR3 is TGTGCCAGCTCACCCTCTTGGCAGGGTAGCAATCAGCCCCAGCATTTT. This encodes CASSPSWQGSNQPQHF.

V gene TRBV9 combines with J gene TRBJ2-2, with 9 bases that match TRBD1. Germline loops: CDR1 SGDLS, CDR2 YYNGEE. The V segment lost 4 bases and the J segment 5 bases; nucleotides outside the gene matches: 3. CDR3 length equals 14 residues. The CDR3 DNA reads TGTGCCAGCAGCTTCGACAGGGGGACCGGGGAGCTGTTTTTT. Translation gives CASSFDRGTGELFF.

This clone was picked up a small number of times. V usage is TRBV14 and J usage is TRBJ2-7; maybe TRBD1 (6 bases). Germline CDR1 reads SGHDN; CDR2 reads FVKESK. Trimming left V 4 bases short and J 7 bases short, with 14 bases between. This CDR3 is built from 13 residues. In nucleotides, the CDR3 is TGTGCCAGCAGCCTTGGCAGGGGTAGGGAGCAGTACTTC. Encoded protein: CASSLGRGREQYF.

The chain carries TRBV30 and TRBJ1-2; the match to TRBD1 covers 11 bases. Trimming removed 4 bases from V and 7 bases from J; junction bases left unmatched: 11. The CDR3 has 15 amino acids. The germline V gene has CDR1 GTSNPN and CDR2 SVGIG (reference sequence). CDR3 loop: CAWTIIYGTGGGYTF. The CDR3 DNA sequence: TGTGCCTGGACCATAATCTACGGGACAGGGGGTGGCTACACCTTC.